This passage covers 11 T cell receptor beta chains from one sample sequenced in a study of blood T cell repertoires in COVID-19. The table came from immunoSEQ multiplex PCR; TCRdb's copy has only in-frame clones and leaves some out. The table lists fewer than 250,000 clones, 86% of them singletons. The sequenced sample was PBMCs or T cells enriched from blood (not recorded which). These receptor sequences come from a woman aged 40 to 55 with acute COVID-19.

The chain is built from TRBV4-1 and TRBJ2-5, with D possibly TRBD2 on 6 matching bases. This CDR3 has 13 amino acids. The V and J ends lost 1 base and 4 bases respectively, with 7 bases between them. From germline, CDR1 is MGHRA and CDR2 YSYEKL. CDR3: CASSQGRGETQYF. As DNA, the CDR3 is TGCGCCAGCAGCCAAGGGCGGGGAGAGACCCAGTACTTC.

The V and J genes are TRBV5-1 and TRBJ2-1; 14 nucleotides line up with TRBD2. V gave up 5 bases and J gave up 7 bases; unmatched junction bases: 2. CDR3 length equals 14 residues. Germline V gene sequence: CDR1 SGHRS, CDR2 YFSETQ. Here the CDR3 reads CASRGLAGENEQFF. The CDR3 DNA reads as TGCGCCAGCAGGGGACTAGCGGGAGAAAATGAGCAGTTCTTC.

The chain uses TRBV27 and TRBJ2-3; a possible D gene is TRBD1 (7 bases). V lost 7 bases and J lost 2, with 16 bases in between. The CDR3 length is 15 residues. Germline CDR1 reads MNHEY; CDR2 reads SMNVEV (reference sequence). CDR3 in DNA: TGTGCCAGCACCCCAGGGGGGATTCTCACAGATACGCAGTATTTT. It encodes CASTPGGILTDTQYF.

This chain uses TRBV7-2 with TRBJ2-3; 7 nucleotides align to TRBD2. The germline gives CDR1 SGHTA, CDR2 FQGNSA. The CDR3 contains 15 residues. Unmatched junction bases numbered 9, after V lost 6 bases and J lost 3 bases. The CDR3 here is CASSLNSGPTDTQYF. CDR3 in DNA: TGTGCCAGCAGTCTGAATAGCGGGCCGACAGATACGCAGTATTTT.

The chain combines TRBV27 with TRBJ2-7, with a possible D match to TRBD1 (6 bases). Germline V gene lookup returns CDR1 MNHEY and CDR2 SMNVEV (reference sequence). The CDR3 is 15 amino acids. V lost 5 bases and J 4 bases, leaving 18 bases between the germline ends. For the CDR3, the DNA is TGTGCCAGCAGTCAGACAGGTGTCGGAATTTACGAGCAGTACTTC. This sequence encodes CASSQTGVGIYEQYF.

This chain uses TRBV9 with TRBJ2-7, with 7 bases lining up with TRBD2. CDR3 size: 15 residues. CDR1 and CDR2 (germline): SGDLS, YYNGEE. J was trimmed by 3 bases and V by 2 bases; bases with no gene match: 8. The CDR3 sequence: CASSVAGTMDYEQYF. As DNA, the CDR3 is TGTGCCAGCAGCGTCGCAGGGACTATGGACTACGAGCAGTACTTC.

There are a few counts of this clone. This sequence joins TRBV6-2 or TRBV6-3 and TRBJ1-5, with a weak D call TRBD1 (5 bases). The V end was cut by 0 bases, the J end by 0 bases, with 9 bases between. Germline values: CDR1 MNHEY, CDR2 SVGEGT. CDR3 length: 16 residues. The CDR3 sequence: CASSYSTVLSNQPQHF. The CDR3 region has the DNA TGTGCCAGCAGTTACTCGACAGTTCTTAGCAATCAGCCCCAGCATTTT.

The chain links TRBV2 to TRBJ2-5, with 13 bases that match TRBD2. CDR1 and CDR2 (germline): SNHLY, FYNNEI. V trimming: 4 bases; J trimming: 1 base; junction bases outside the gene matches: 3. The CDR3 loop spans 16 amino acids. The CDR3 sequence is CASSGTSGSVQETQYF. DNA for the CDR3: TGTGCCAGCAGTGGGACTAGCGGGAGTGTCCAAGAGACCCAGTACTTC.

This clone was seen a few times. The chain employs TRBV12-3 or TRBV12-4 and TRBJ1-5; TRBD1 aligns across 7 bases. This CDR3 is 13 amino acids long. V shed 5 bases and J 8 bases; nucleotides not matched to a gene: 6. In nucleotides, the CDR3 is TGTGCCAGCAGTAGACAGGGAATAGAGCCCCAGCATTTT. Translating it yields CASSRQGIEPQHF.

This chain connects TRBV28 to TRBJ1-3; D not resolved. The V end lost 7 bases, the J end lost 2 bases, and 15 bases lay between the germline ends. Looked up from germline, CDR1 is MDHEN and CDR2 is SYDVKM. The length of the CDR3 is 15 residues. CDR3 sequence: CASIRPGLPGNTIYF. As DNA, the CDR3 is TGTGCCAGCATCCGACCGGGGTTGCCTGGAAACACCATATATTTT.

The gene calls are TRBV7-8 and TRBJ2-2; tentatively, D is TRBD2 (6 bases). CDR3 size: 18 residues. V dropped 5 bases and J dropped 4 bases, with 23 bases sitting between them. From germline, CDR1 is SGHVS and CDR2 FQNEAQ. This CDR3 reads CASSPRYRDSYSTGELFF. The CDR3 nucleotides are TGTGCCAGCAGCCCCCGCTACCGGGACTCATATTCCACCGGGGAGCTGTTTTTT.